This T cell receptor beta chain came from a study of shared clonotypes between healthy human individuals. TCRdb's copy holds only in-frame clones and misses some; the assay was immunoSEQ multiplex PCR. The data show 2 million to 2.5 million clones, with 85% to 95% seen just once and 0.37% held by the top ten. Remarks on this clone: Distinct nucleotide sequences in the sample also encode this CDR3.

V dropped 4 bases and J dropped 0; count of bases not matched to a gene: 0. CDR1 is MDHEN, CDR2 SYDVKM, per germline. The CDR3 spans 13 residues. The J gene is TRBJ2-7, the V gene TRBV28; 7 nucleotides match TRBD2. The sequence was obtained from a man younger than 35 in good health. Some clones in this sample may be carry-over from other donors' samples. Material: naive CD4+ T cells from PBMCs. Specified subset: CD45RA+ positively selected. Here the CDR3 DNA reads TGTGCCAGCAGTTCGGGGGGCTCCTACGAGCAGTACTTC. Its protein is CASSSGGSYEQYF.